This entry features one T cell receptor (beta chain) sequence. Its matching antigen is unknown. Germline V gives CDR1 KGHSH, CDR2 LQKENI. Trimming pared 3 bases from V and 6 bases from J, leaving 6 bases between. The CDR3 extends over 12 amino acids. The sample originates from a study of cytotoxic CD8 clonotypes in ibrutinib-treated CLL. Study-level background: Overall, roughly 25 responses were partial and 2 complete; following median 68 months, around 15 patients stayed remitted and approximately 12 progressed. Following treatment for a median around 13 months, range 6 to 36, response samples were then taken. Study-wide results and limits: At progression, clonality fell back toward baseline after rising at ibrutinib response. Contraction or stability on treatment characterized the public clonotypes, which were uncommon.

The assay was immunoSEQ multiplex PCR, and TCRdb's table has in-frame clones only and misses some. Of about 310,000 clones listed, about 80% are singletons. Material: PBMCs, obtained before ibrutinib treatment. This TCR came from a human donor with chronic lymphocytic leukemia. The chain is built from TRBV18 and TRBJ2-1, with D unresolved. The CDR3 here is CASSPVSNEQFF. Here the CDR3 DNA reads TGTGCCAGCTCACCCGTTAGCAATGAGCAGTTCTTC. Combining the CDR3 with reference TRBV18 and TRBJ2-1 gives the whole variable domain NAGVMQNPRHLVRRRGQEARLRCSPMKGHSHVYWYRQLPEEGLKFMVYLQKENIIDESGMPKERFSAEFPKEGPSILRIQQVVRGDSAAYFCASSPVSNEQFFGPGTRLTVL.